A single sample gave rise to the 21 T cell receptor beta chains below, sequenced in a study of cytomegalovirus exposure and HLA in healthy donors. Both 60 Vbeta primers and 13 Jbeta primers went into the PCR. Generated by immunoSEQ multiplex PCR, the TCRdb table keeps only in-frame clones and is missing some. The sample lists fewer than 55,000 clones; around 72% were seen once. Specimen: PBMCs. The receptors were gathered from a woman between 45 and 65 years old in good health and CMV-seropositive.

The V and J genes are TRBV4-1 and TRBJ2-3, with 7 bases matching TRBD1. The V segment lost 2 bases and the J segment 4 bases; nucleotides outside the gene matches: 6. The CDR3 runs 15 residues. From germline, CDR1 is MGHRA and CDR2 YSYEKL. Here the CDR3 reads CASSQPGQPSDTQYF. The CDR3 DNA is TGCGCCAGCAGCCAACCGGGACAGCCCTCAGATACGCAGTATTTT.

This clone was seen once. J is TRBJ2-7 and V is TRBV29-1; 10 bases match TRBD2. The CDR3 extends over 13 amino acids. J was trimmed by 6 bases and V by 7 bases; bases with no gene match: 9. Germline assignment: CDR1 SQVTM and CDR2 ANQGSEA. The CDR3 protein is CSALAGDFPEQYF. The CDR3, as DNA: TGCAGCGCCCTAGCGGGAGATTTCCCCGAGCAGTACTTC.

The gene calls are TRBV5-4 and TRBJ2-7; 10 bases align to TRBD2. With V trimmed by 0 bases and J by 6 bases, 9 bases remained unmatched. The CDR3 contains 16 residues. In germline, CDR1 is SGHNT, CDR2 YYREEE (reference sequence). For the CDR3, the DNA is TGTGCCAGCAGCTTGGATCCGGGACTAGCGACCAGCGAGCAGTACTTC. Its protein is CASSLDPGLATSEQYF.

The J gene is TRBJ2-3, the V gene TRBV20-1; no clear D. Germline CDR1 is DFQATT and CDR2 is SNEGSKA (reference sequence). V was trimmed by 3 bases and J by 10 bases, leaving 8 bases between them. CDR3 size: 10 residues. CDR3 residues: CSASGYSQYF. The CDR3 region has the DNA TGCAGTGCTAGCGGGTATTCGCAGTATTTT.

The sample holds a few counts of this clone. The rearrangement joins TRBV5-1 to TRBJ1-4; possibly TRBD1 for D (5 bases). Looked up from germline, CDR1 is SGHRS and CDR2 is YFSETQ. V lost 4 bases to trimming and J lost 0 bases, with 10 bases between them. The CDR3 loop spans 15 amino acids. This CDR3 reads CASSPGHATNEKLFF. CDR3 coding DNA: TGCGCCAGCAGCCCCGGACACGCAACTAATGAAAAACTGTTTTTT.

The CDR3 DNA sequence: TGTGCCAGCAGCCACGGAGGGACTGAAGCTTTCTTT. Translation: CASSHGGTEAFF. The rearrangement links TRBV7-3 to TRBJ1-1; D is undetermined. The CDR3 consists of 12 residues. Trimming removed 5 bases from V and 5 bases from J, with 9 bases in between. Germline CDR1 and CDR2: SGHTA and FQGTGA.

This chain links TRBV29-1 with TRBJ1-4; TRBD1 matches at 9 bases. This CDR3 has 15 amino acids. Germline V lookup: CDR1 SQVTM, CDR2 ANQGSEA. Trimming at V came to 4 bases and at J to 8 bases, leaving 11 bases not matched to a gene. CDR3 residues: CSVVVTDRGMEKLFF. DNA for the CDR3: TGCAGCGTTGTCGTCACGGACAGGGGAATGGAAAAACTGTTTTTT.

The chain couples TRBV10-2 to TRBJ1-1, with D perhaps TRBD1 (6 bases). The germline gives CDR1 WSHSY, CDR2 SAAADI. Trimming cost V 6 bases and J 3 bases, with 8 bases left between them. The CDR3 covers 12 residues. As DNA, the CDR3 is TGCGCCAGCAGATACAGGGACACTGAAGCTTTCTTT. Encoded protein: CASRYRDTEAFF.

The chain recombines TRBV2 with TRBJ1-2, with D possibly being TRBD1 (6 bases). The V end lost 6 bases, the J end lost 4 bases, and 15 bases lay between the germline ends. The germline gives CDR1 SNHLY, CDR2 FYNNEI. The CDR3 loop spans 14 amino acids. The CDR3 region is CASSPDGGRYGYTF. The CDR3 DNA reads TGTGCCAGCAGCCCGGATGGGGGCCGCTATGGCTACACCTTC. Variable domain in full (rest from reference TRBV2 and TRBJ1-2): EPEVTQTPSHQVTQMGQEVILRCVPISNHLYFYWYRQILGQKVEFLVSFYNNEISEKSEIFDDQFSVERPDGSNFTLKIRSTKLEDSAMYFCASSPDGGRYGYTFGSGTRLTVV.

The chain has TRBV7-2 and TRBJ2-1; D unresolved. The V gene's germline CDR1 is SGHTA and CDR2 FQGNSA. V lost 4 bases to trimming and J lost 0 bases, with 10 bases between them. The CDR3 runs to 15 residues. The CDR3: CASSSRLYSYNEQFF. Here the CDR3 DNA reads TGTGCCAGCAGCTCACGACTCTACTCCTACAATGAGCAGTTCTTC. Full variable domain (outside the CDR3, taken from reference TRBV7-2 and TRBJ2-1): GAGVSQSPSNKVTEKGKDVELRCDPISGHTALYWYRQSLGQGLEFLIYFQGNSAPDKSGLPSDRFSAERTGGSVSTLTIQRTQQEDSAVYLCASSSRLYSYNEQFFGPGTRLTVL.

The rearrangement links TRBV7-9 to TRBJ2-7; TRBD2 matches 9 bases. V was clipped by 6 bases and J by 5 bases; unmatched bases: 8. The CDR3 extends over 14 amino acids. Germline V gene lookup returns CDR1 SEHNR and CDR2 FQNEAQ (reference sequence). For the CDR3, the DNA is TGTGCCAGCAGACTAGCGGGTTCTGAGGACGAGCAGTACTTC. Translated, it gives CASRLAGSEDEQYF.

The chain has TRBV27 and TRBJ2-6, with 7 bases lining up with TRBD1. The ends lost 4 bases at V and 1 base at J; junction bases unmatched: 10. The CDR3 runs 18 residues. Germline CDR1 reads MNHEY; CDR2 reads SMNVEV (reference sequence). The CDR3 DNA sequence: TGTGCCAGCAGTTCGAAACGACAGGGTTGGTCTGGGGCCAACGTCCTGACTTTC. Residues: CASSSKRQGWSGANVLTF.

This clone has a single count. The CDR3 loop reads CASSPGTATGEQYF. CDR3 bases: TGTGCCAGCAGCCCCGGGACAGCAACGGGTGAGCAGTACTTC. The chain employs TRBV7-3 and TRBJ2-7, with TRBD1 matching over 7 bases. Germline lookup yields CDR1 SGHTA and CDR2 FQGTGA. J was trimmed by 7 bases and V by 5 bases; bases with no gene match: 11. The CDR3 covers 14 residues.

This clone was observed a few times. The rearrangement uses TRBV4-3 and TRBJ2-7; 11 nucleotides match TRBD1. From germline, CDR1 is LGHNA and CDR2 YSLEER. CDR3 length equals 17 residues. Germline trimming cut 0 bases from V and 4 bases from J; bases unmatched to any gene: 8. CDR3 residues: CASSQDHGTGGLYEQYF. In DNA, the CDR3 is TGCGCCAGCAGCCAAGACCACGGGACAGGGGGACTATACGAGCAGTACTTC.

This chain uses TRBV7-2 with TRBJ2-7, with D maybe TRBD1 (5 bases). The V and J ends lost 5 bases and 0 bases respectively, with 14 bases between them. The CDR3 contains 15 residues. Germline V gene lookup returns CDR1 SGHTA and CDR2 FQGNSA. The CDR3, as DNA: TGTGCCAGCAGCCAGGTAGACAGAGCCTCCTACGAGCAGTACTTC. Amino acid sequence: CASSQVDRASYEQYF.

The V call is TRBV7-2, the J call TRBJ1-2; possibly TRBD1 for D (6 bases). Germline V gene data show CDR1 as SGHTA and CDR2 as FQGNSA. This CDR3 is 16 amino acids long. The V and J ends lost 5 bases and 2 bases respectively, with 18 bases between them. The CDR3 sequence: CASSPGSVGANYGYTF. For the CDR3, the DNA is TGTGCCAGCAGCCCAGGTTCCGTGGGGGCCAACTATGGCTACACCTTC.

The chain joins TRBV5-5 to TRBJ1-5; TRBD1 matches 10 bases. V lost 0 bases and J lost 7; bases outside the gene matches: 7. Germline CDR1 and CDR2: SGHKS and YYEKEE (reference sequence). This CDR3 contains 16 residues. In DNA, the CDR3 is TGTGCCAGCAGCTTGGGTGGGACAGGGGTAGGCCAGCCCCAGCATTTT. Its translation is CASSLGGTGVGQPQHF.

The V gene is TRBV27, the J gene TRBJ1-2; possible D gene TRBD1, 5 bases. The CDR3 is made up of 14 amino acids. Germline-derived CDR1 and CDR2 are MNHEY and SMNVEV (reference sequence). Trimming pared 2 bases from V and 7 bases from J, leaving 14 bases between. CDR3 loop: CASSLVKGQAGYTF. The CDR3 DNA follows: TGTGCCAGCAGTTTAGTTAAGGGGCAGGCTGGCTACACCTTC.

The rearrangement joins TRBV4-2 to TRBJ2-3; the match to TRBD2 covers 8 bases. Trimming took 4 bases from V and 2 from J; bases not matched to a gene: 2. CDR1 and CDR2 from the germline V gene are LGHNA and YNFKEQ. The CDR3 spans 14 residues. The CDR3 DNA reads as TGTGCCAGCAGCCCCGGGGGGGACACAGATACGCAGTATTTT. Encoded protein: CASSPGGDTDTQYF.

This chain links TRBV9 with TRBJ2-7; D may be TRBD2 (5 bases). The length of the CDR3 is 16 residues. The V gene's germline CDR1 is SGDLS and CDR2 YYNGEE. V was shortened by 7 bases and J by 3 bases, with 23 bases between the two germline ends. The CDR3 coding sequence is TGTGCCAGCCCAAAATATGGTCGGGGTAAGCACTACGAGCAGTACTTC. This codes for CASPKYGRGKHYEQYF.

The rearrangement joins TRBV6-6 to TRBJ2-3, with D perhaps TRBD1 (6 bases). The ends were cut back, 9 bases at V and 6 bases at J, with 19 bases in the middle. The germline V gene has CDR1 MNHNY and CDR2 SVGAGI (reference sequence). This CDR3 region has 14 residues. The CDR3 DNA sequence: TGTGCCAGTACCCCCCGACAGGAGTCTGATACGCAGTATTTT. Protein sequence: CASTPRQESDTQYF.